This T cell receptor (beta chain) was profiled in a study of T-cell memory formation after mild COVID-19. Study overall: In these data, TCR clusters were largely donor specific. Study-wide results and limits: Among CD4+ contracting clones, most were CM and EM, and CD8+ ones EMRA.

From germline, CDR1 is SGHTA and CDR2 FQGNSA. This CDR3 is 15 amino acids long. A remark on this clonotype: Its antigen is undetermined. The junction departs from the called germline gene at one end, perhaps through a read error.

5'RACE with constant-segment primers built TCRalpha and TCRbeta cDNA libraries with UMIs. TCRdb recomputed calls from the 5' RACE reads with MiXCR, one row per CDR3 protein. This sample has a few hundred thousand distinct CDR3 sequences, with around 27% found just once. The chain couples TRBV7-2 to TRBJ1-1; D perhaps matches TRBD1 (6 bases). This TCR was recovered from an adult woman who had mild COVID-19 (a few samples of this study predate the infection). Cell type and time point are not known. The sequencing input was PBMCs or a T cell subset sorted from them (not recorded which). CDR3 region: CASSLSQGMNTEAFF. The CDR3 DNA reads TGTGCCAGCAGCTTATCGCAGGGGATGAACACCGAAGCTTTCTTT.